These 10 T cell receptor beta chains originate from one sample sequenced in a study of T-cell reconstitution after alpha-beta-depleted transplantation in children. The authors prepared the TCRbeta library with unique molecular identifiers. A single record per CDR3 protein comes from TCRdb applying MiXCR to the PCR reads. The sample includes 80,000 to 95,000 distinct CDR3 sequences, roughly 8% seen only once; the top ten take 5.5% to 8.5%. The sequencing used PBMCs from the stem cell graft donor, collected from the stem cell graft. The receptor set was obtained from a human donor who donated a stem cell graft to a child with congenital amegakaryocytic thrombocytopenia.

This clonotype showed up many times. The chain is built from TRBV6-5 and TRBJ2-5; perhaps D is TRBD1 or TRBD2 (5 bases each). Germline V gives CDR1 MNHEY, CDR2 SVGAGI. The CDR3 consists of 14 residues. V gave up 4 bases and J gave up 2 bases, with 11 bases separating them. In DNA form, the CDR3 reads TGTGCCAGCAGTTCGGGACGGGGACAAGAGACCCAGTACTTC. Translation: CASSSGRGQETQYF.

This clonotype has at least ten counts. V is TRBV7-2 and J is TRBJ1-2, with D possibly being TRBD1 (6 bases). This CDR3 is built from 13 residues. Germline V CDR1 and CDR2: SGHTA, FQGNSA. Between the trimmed V and J ends, which lost 2 bases and 7 bases, there was a span of 11 bases. The CDR3 sequence is CASSLQGTGGYTF. CDR3 DNA sequence: TGTGCCAGCAGCTTACAGGGGACTGGTGGCTACACCTTC.

In its sample, this clonotype was seen many times. The chain uses TRBV15 and TRBJ2-3; possibly TRBD2 for D (5 bases). Germline CDR1 reads LNHNV; CDR2 reads YYDKDF (reference sequence). Trimming removed 5 bases at V and 4 bases at J, with 16 bases between. This CDR3 contains 15 residues. As DNA, the CDR3 is TGTGCCACCAGCGCCCGGACTTTATTCGCAGATACGCAGTATTTT. Its translation is CATSARTLFADTQYF.

This clonotype has ten or more counts. This chain connects TRBV10-3 to TRBJ1-4; unclear D gene. Germline values: CDR1 ENHRY, CDR2 SYGVKD. Trimming pared 3 bases from V and 7 bases from J, leaving 12 bases between. The CDR3 is 14 amino acids. The CDR3 protein is CAISDGIYREKLFF. CDR3 coding DNA: TGTGCCATCAGTGATGGGATCTACCGTGAAAAACTGTTTTTT.

There are a few counts of this clonotype. J is TRBJ2-5 and V is TRBV29-1; TRBD1 matches 7 bases. Germline V gene lookup returns CDR1 SQVTM and CDR2 ANQGSEA. The CDR3 extends over 17 amino acids. V trimming: 1 base; J trimming: 4 bases; junction bases outside the gene matches: 15. The CDR3 spells CSVEGLPKQGDTETQYF. In DNA, the CDR3 is TGCAGCGTTGAAGGGCTCCCGAAGCAGGGGGATACAGAGACCCAGTACTTC.

At least ten counts were recorded for this clonotype. V usage is TRBV28 and J usage is TRBJ2-3; the match to TRBD1 covers 7 bases. Germline V lookup: CDR1 MDHEN, CDR2 SYDVKM. The trim removed 6 bases at V and 4 bases at J, leaving 4 bases unmatched. The CDR3 is 13 amino acids. The CDR3 coding sequence is TGTGCCAGCAGCCGACAGGGCGCAGATACGCAGTATTTT. The encoded protein is CASSRQGADTQYF.

In its sample, this clonotype was seen many times. The chain combines TRBV6-1 with TRBJ2-5, with D maybe TRBD2 (5 bases). Germline lookup yields CDR1 MNHNS and CDR2 SASEGT. The CDR3 spans 14 residues. Between the trimmed V and J ends, which lost 6 bases and 2 bases, there was a span of 13 bases. CDR3 protein: CASSLGGQQETQYF. DNA for the CDR3: TGTGCCAGCAGCCTAGGCGGGCAACAAGAGACCCAGTACTTC.

This clonotype was seen a single time. This may stem from a read error, because a much larger clone lies one nucleotide away. The chain joins TRBV7-2 to TRBJ1-1; maybe TRBD1 (6 bases). The V gene's germline CDR1 is SGHTA and CDR2 FQGNSA. This CDR3 spans 14 amino acids. As DNA, the CDR3 is TGTGCCAGCAGCTTAGCTGGGGGGGCCTCTGACGCTTTCTTT. Protein: CASSLAGGASDAFF.

This clonotype was observed many times. V usage is TRBV5-1 and J usage is TRBJ2-1; weak D call: TRBD2 (5 bases). CDR1 is SGHRS, CDR2 YFSETQ, per germline. This CDR3 region has 14 residues. V lost 4 bases and J 2 bases, leaving 10 bases between the germline ends. CDR3 sequence reads: CASSGLATYNEQFF. The CDR3, as DNA: TGCGCCAGCAGCGGTCTAGCTACCTACAATGAGCAGTTCTTC.

This clonotype has ten or more counts. The chain uses TRBV29-1 and TRBJ2-7; TRBD1 matches 8 bases. J gave up 3 bases and V 2 bases, and 9 bases lay outside the gene matches. The CDR3 is made up of 15 amino acids. The germline V gene encodes CDR1 SQVTM and CDR2 ANQGSEA. In DNA, the CDR3 is TGCAGCGTTGAATACCGTCGACAGGGGAGCTACGAGCAGTACTTC. It yields the protein CSVEYRRQGSYEQYF.